This T cell receptor (beta chain) was sequenced in a study of CD8+ T cells in alopecia areata (dated by TCRdb to between 2018 and 2020). About the investigation overall: High-throughput TCRbeta sequencing was used to examine T cell clonal expansion in alopecia areata in both the C3H/HeJ mouse model and human patients. TCRbeta CDR3 regions were amplified by immunoSEQ multiplex PCR using 35 Vbeta forward and 13 Jbeta reverse primers. Human TCRbeta sequencing covered scalp tissue and sorted CD4+ and CD8+ peripheral blood T cells from patchy and totalis/universalis alopecia areata patients and healthy controls. The RNA source kit depended on sample type: the PAXgene miRNA kit for fixed scalp, the miRNeasy kit for PBMCs, and the RNeasy kit for mouse skin. Scalp clonality was compared among normal scalp (n=4), patchy alopecia areata scalp (n=8), and alopecia totalis/universalis scalp (n=8). The paper's findings and limits, for the study overall: Compared with mice, TCR sequences shared between patients were less clear, possibly partly because of HLA diversity across the patient population. Scalp TCR repertoire analysis is complicated because resident alphabeta T cells in normal human skin are also sequenced, whereas mouse skin is dominated by gammadelta T cells. Compared with normal scalp, lesional scalp had higher clonality and more expanded CD8+ clones, particularly in alopecia totalis/universalis, a pattern that suggests antigenic drive.

Details on this clone: The specificity of this receptor is unknown. Base qualities are missing; no much larger clone stands one base away.

From alopecia areata patients, peripheral blood was collected along with lesional scalp punch biopsies. PBMCs were isolated by density centrifugation and stained for CD3, CD4 and CD8, after which CD4+ and CD8+ T cells were sorted on a FACSAria. Untreated alopecia areata patients were recruited as part of a multicenter biomarker study. For about 5 biomarker-study patients, blood CD8+ T cells were further sorted into NKG2D-low and NKG2D-high fractions. V was cut back by 0 bases and J by 0 bases, leaving a gap of 16 bases between them. The CDR3 starts with the cysteine, ends with the phenylalanine, and has 17 residues. The kept DNA is CDR3 alone, 51 bases in frame from the first base. The germline V gene yields SGHRS for CDR1 and YFSETQ for CDR2. Libraries were built with the immunoSEQ multiplex PCR assay. RNA was extracted from all samples and reverse transcribed into cDNA as template for TCR sequencing. SuperScript III was used for first-strand cDNA synthesis, primed with a 2:1 mix of oligo-dT and random hexamers. A synthetic immune receptor repertoire was used to gauge amplification bias, and whatever bias remained was removed computationally. In the source study's methods: Raw reads were preprocessed to remove errors, and CDR3 was defined by IMGT conventions from the conserved cysteine to phenylalanine. Clonality was calculated as 1 minus Shannon entropy normalized by log2 of the number of productive unique TCRs. Whether scalp clones were CD4 or CD8 was inferred by matching scalp TCRbeta sequences against CD4 and CD8 repertoires sorted from blood. Drawn from immuneACCESS, this table holds only the in-frame rearrangements with V and J called that TCRdb kept. Clones are partly lost; checked studies trace under half to an unresolved V gene and leave the rest unexplained. Clonal size and the V and J genes are those of that table, whereas D and trimming came from the DNA. The sample table shows 34,000 or so clones, and approximately 58% are seen once. Of the sample, around 43% is held by the ten largest clones.

The sequence joins TRBV5-1 to TRBJ2-7, with a tentative D call of TRBD1 or TRBD2, each matching 5 bases. Sequences were obtained from NKG2D-high CD8+ T cells sorted from blood. The cell subset or site label of this sample denotes: sorted CD8+ NKG2D-high blood T cells. The receptor's source is a human donor with alopecia areata. CDR3 protein: CASSLAFMGTSSYEQYF. The nucleotides read TGCGCCAGCAGCTTGGCGTTTATGGGGACCAGCTCCTACGAGCAGTACTTC. The full variable domain, with segments outside the CDR3 supplied by the reference TRBV5-1 and TRBJ2-7 proteins, appears as KAGVTQTPRYLIKTRGQQVTLSCSPISGHRSVSWYQQTPGQGLQFLFEYFSETQRNKGNFPGRFSGRQFSNSRSEMNVSTLELGDSALYLCASSLAFMGTSSYEQYFGPGTRLTVT.